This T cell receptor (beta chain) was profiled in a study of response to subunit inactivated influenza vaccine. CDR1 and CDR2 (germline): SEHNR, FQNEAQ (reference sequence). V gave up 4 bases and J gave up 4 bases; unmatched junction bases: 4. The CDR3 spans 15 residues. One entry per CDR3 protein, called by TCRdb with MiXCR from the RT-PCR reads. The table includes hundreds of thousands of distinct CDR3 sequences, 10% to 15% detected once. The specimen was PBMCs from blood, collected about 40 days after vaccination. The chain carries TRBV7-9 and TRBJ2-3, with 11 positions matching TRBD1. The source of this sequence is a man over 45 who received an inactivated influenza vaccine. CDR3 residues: CASSWTGGYPDTQYF. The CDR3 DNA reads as TGTGCCAGCAGCTGGACAGGGGGCTATCCAGATACGCAGTATTTT.